This T cell receptor beta chain was obtained from a study of OX40 agonist ivuxolimab in advanced cancers. Study-level information: Ivuxolimab, an agonistic anti-OX40 (CD134) antibody, was given to patients. Partial responses were recorded for three patients, including one with hepatocellular carcinoma and two with cutaneous melanoma. The mean age was about 57 years, ranging from roughly 23 to 90, with around four fifths of participants male.

Blood samples were obtained at baseline, cycle 4 day 1, and cycle 7 day 1. This CDR3 is built from 15 residues. Trimming removed 5 bases from V and 8 bases from J, with 20 bases in between. CDR1 is MNHEY, CDR2 SVGAGI, per germline. Repertoires were generated with immunoSEQ multiplex PCR, while TCRdb's copy carries only in-frame clones and drops some. The sample lists tens of thousands of clones; around 86% were seen once. The chain employs TRBV6-5 and TRBJ2-3, with D possibly called TRBD1 or TRBD2 (7 bases each). Specimen: CD4+ or CD8+ T cells sorted from blood, collected in a trial of the OX40 agonist ivuxolimab. This receptor was taken from an adult with an advanced solid tumor such as melanoma, head and neck, liver or kidney cancer. The CDR3 nucleotides are TGTGCCAGCAGTCTGACAGGGAGGGGAACAAGTACGCAGTATTTT. Translated: CASSLTGRGTSTQYF.